Shown below are 19 T cell receptor beta chains from a single sample sequenced in a study of tumor and adjacent non-tumor tissue in lung cancer. TCRbeta libraries were built with three rounds of nested PCR, modified from ARM-PCR. TCRdb called the multiplex PCR reads again in MiXCR, with one record for every CDR3 protein. Here the sample spans about 67,000 distinct CDR3 sequences, around 82% being singletons. The template was RNA from unsorted bulk tissue. This non-tumor lung sample came from over 3 cm beyond the tumor edge. Material for sequencing was distant non-tumor lung tissue. These receptors were collected from a man aged 55 to 70 with non-small cell lung cancer.

Ten or more counts support this clonotype. The V call is TRBV28, the J call TRBJ1-2; D unclear. Trimming removed 3 bases at V and 2 bases at J, with 7 bases between. The CDR3 runs 13 residues. The germline CDR1 and CDR2 sequences are MDHEN and SYDVKM. The CDR3 DNA reads as TGTGCCAGCAGTTTTGGGAGGAACTATGGCTACACCTTC. Residues: CASSFGRNYGYTF.

About this clonotype itself: The junction departs from the called germline gene at one end, perhaps through a read error. The chain couples TRBV11-1 to TRBJ2-2; D gene uncertain. The CDR3 extends over 14 amino acids. CDR1 is SGHAT, CDR2 FQDESV, per germline (reference sequence). The CDR3 spells CVSSFTNGTGELFF. CDR3 bases: TGCGTCAGCAGCTTTACTAATGGCACCGGGGAGCTGTTTTTT.

Notes on this clonotype: One end of the junction varies from germline; a read error may be responsible. The chain is built from TRBV5-1 and TRBJ2-1; maybe TRBD2 (6 bases). Germline V gene data show CDR1 as SGHRS and CDR2 as YFSETQ. This CDR3 contains 15 residues. DNA for the CDR3: TGCGACAGCAGCTTGGCTAGCGCGAGGTACAATGAGGAGTTCTTC. Amino acid sequence: CDSSLASARYNEEFF.

For this clonotype: The junction does not match germline at one end; this may be a read error. V gene TRBV4-2 combines with J gene TRBJ2-7; D possibly matches TRBD1 or TRBD2 (5 bases each). The CDR3 extends over 14 amino acids. CDR1 and CDR2 (germline): LGHNA, YNFKEQ. The CDR3 coding sequence is TGTGCCAGCAGCCCGACGGTGGGTAGGGACGAGCAGCACTTC. Translation: CASSPTVGRDEQHF.

The V call is TRBV7-3, the J call TRBJ2-5; D is unclear. Germline loops: CDR1 SGHTA, CDR2 FQGTGA. Between the trimmed V and J ends, which lost 3 bases and 1 base, there was a span of 12 bases. The CDR3 is 15 residues long. CDR3 protein: CASSFRNGAQETQYF. The CDR3, as DNA: TGTGCCAGCAGCTTCAGGAACGGAGCCCAAGAGACCCAGTACTTC.

Concerning this clonotype: The conserved phenylalanine or tryptophan is not found at the CDR3 terminus, so this likely reflects a read error. The rearrangement links TRBV6-1 to TRBJ2-5, with D possibly TRBD2 on 6 matching bases. Deletions cut 8 bases from V and 2 bases from J, with 9 bases between. The germline V gene encodes CDR1 MNHNS and CDR2 SASEGT. CDR3 size: 12 residues. The CDR3 DNA is TGTGCCAGCCGGGGACTTCAAGAGACCCAGTACATC. The encoded protein is CASRGLQETQYI.

This clonotype showed up just a few times. The conserved phenylalanine or tryptophan is not found at the CDR3 terminus, so this likely reflects a read error. The chain employs TRBV24-1 and TRBJ2-7; 10 positions agree with TRBD1. The germline V gene has CDR1 KGHDR and CDR2 SFDVKD. The J segment lost 3 bases and the V segment lost 3 bases, leaving 7 bases of the junction unmatched. The CDR3 loop spans 16 amino acids. The CDR3 DNA reads TGTGCCACCAGTGATCAAAGGGGACAGGGGATCTACGAGCAGTACTCC. Its translation is CATSDQRGQGIYEQYS.

Comment on this clonotype: An end of the junction does not agree with germline; a read error may underlie this. The V gene is TRBV19, the J gene TRBJ2-1; D is possibly TRBD2 (6 bases). CDR3 length equals 15 residues. The germline gives CDR1 LNHDA, CDR2 SQIVND (reference sequence). The CDR3 region has the DNA TGTGCTAGTAGTTACAACGGGGGAGAAGGCAATGGGCAGTTCTTC. Amino acid sequence: CASSYNGGEGNGQFF.

This clonotype was seen a single time. A read error may explain this, as a much larger clone is one base away. The chain employs TRBV20-1 and TRBJ2-3; 8 bases agree with TRBD2. The CDR3 has 14 amino acids. Looked up from germline, CDR1 is DFQATT and CDR2 is SNEGSKA (reference sequence). The CDR3 coding sequence is TGCAGTGCTAGACTAGCGGGCAACACAGTTACGCAGTATTTT. Protein product: CSARLAGNTVTQYF.

This clonotype appeared once. A much larger clone differs from this one at a single base, so this may be a read error. V gene TRBV28 combines with J gene TRBJ2-7; TRBD1 agrees at 9 bases. The CDR3 consists of 17 residues. Germline CDR1 MDHEN, CDR2 SYDVKM. The CDR3 sequence is CVSSPLTPGTGTYEQYF. CDR3 coding DNA: TGTGTCAGCAGTCCCCTTACACCCGGGACAGGGACCTACGAGCAGTACTTC.

This clonotype appeared a few times. A much larger clone sits a single nucleotide away, making a read error possible. This chain uses TRBV5-1 with TRBJ1-1; D gene ambiguous. This CDR3 spans 11 amino acids. Germline assignment: CDR1 SGHRS and CDR2 YFSETQ. For the CDR3, the DNA is TGCGCCAGCAGCTTGGGCCGTGAAACTTTCTTT. Translated, it gives CASSLGRETFF. The whole variable domain, remainder taken from reference TRBV5-1 and TRBJ1-1, is KAGVTQTPRYLIKTRGQQVTLSCSPISGHRSVSWYQQTPGQGLQFLFEYFSETQRNKGNFPGRFSGRQFSNSRSEMNVSTLELGDSALYLCASSLGRETFFGQGTRLTVV.

As regards this clonotype: One junction end disagrees with the germline gene, perhaps due to a read error. V is TRBV5-4 and J is TRBJ2-5; 8 bases fit TRBD2. Germline V lookup: CDR1 SGHNT, CDR2 YYREEE (reference sequence). The CDR3 extends over 14 amino acids. The CDR3 protein is CANSLAGRGETQYF. The CDR3 DNA is TGTGCCAACAGCTTAGCGGGAAGGGGAGAGACCCAGTACTTC.

The rearrangement uses TRBV20-1 and TRBJ2-3, with TRBD1 matching over 8 bases. CDR1 is DFQATT and CDR2 is SNEGSKA in the germline V gene (reference sequence). The junction had 14 bases not matched to a gene; V was cut back by 3 bases and J by 6 bases. The CDR3 sequence is 16 residues long. The CDR3 loop reads CSASFFGTGNTDTQYF. CDR3 nucleotide sequence: TGCAGTGCTAGTTTTTTCGGGACAGGAAACACGGATACGCAGTATTTT.

The chain joins TRBV10-3 to TRBJ2-7; D may be TRBD2 (5 bases). This CDR3 is 16 amino acids long. The ends were cut back, 11 bases at V and 6 bases at J, with 29 bases in the middle. The germline CDR1 and CDR2 sequences are ENHRY and SYGVKD. The DNA for the CDR3 is TGTGCCTCAGTGGACTGGGTGGGCCGGTGGGTTCGCGAGCAGTACTTC. It is translated as CASVDWVGRWVREQYF.

About this clonotype itself: Since the CDR3 does not end with the conserved phenylalanine or tryptophan, this likely comes from a read error. The limits of the CDR3 on the DNA are not certain, so only TCRdb's listed CDR3 is given. The chain employs TRBV6-1 and TRBJ2-7; the table gives TRBD1 as D, unverified against the DNA. Including both end residues, the CDR3 is 14 amino acids long. From germline, CDR1 is MNHNS and CDR2 SASEGT. CDR3 protein: CARSETLDFYEQYI.

In its sample, this clonotype was seen many times. The chain employs TRBV6-5 and TRBJ1-1; D gene unclear. Germline V gene lookup returns CDR1 MNHEY and CDR2 SVGAGI. CDR3 length equals 15 residues. V lost 6 bases and J 1 base, leaving 15 bases between the germline ends. The CDR3 protein is CASSQVKGWNTEAFF. In nucleotides, the CDR3 is TGTGCCAGCAGCCAGGTTAAGGGTTGGAACACTGAAGCTTTCTTT.

This clonotype was observed a handful of times. Germline is not matched at one junction end, which may reflect a read error. The V call is TRBV11-2, the J call TRBJ1-2, with TRBD1 matching 9 bases. The CDR3 runs 13 residues. Germline V gene sequence: CDR1 SGHAT, CDR2 FQNNGV. The CDR3 sequence is CASSLGTGDGYSF. CDR3 in DNA: TGTGCCAGCAGCTTAGGGACAGGGGACGGTTACTCCTTC.

This clonotype was seen once. The junction does not match germline at one end; this may be a read error. The chain's CDR3 is CASSLGYHSYEHYF. Written as DNA, the CDR3 is TGTGCCAGCAGCTTGGGCTACCACTCCTACGAGCATTACTTC. The rearrangement joins TRBV5-6 to TRBJ2-7; unclear D gene. The CDR3 covers 14 residues. CDR1 SGHDT and CDR2 YYEEEE come from the germline V gene.

With respect to this clonotype: Its ends do not fully match the called genes, so a read error is possible. This chain connects TRBV11-1 to TRBJ1-1; possibly TRBD1 for D (6 bases). The CDR3 is made up of 13 amino acids. CDR1 and CDR2 from the germline V gene are SGHAT and FQDESV (reference sequence). CDR3 nucleotides: TGTGCCAGCAGCATAGGGTCGGGGGCTGAAGCTTCCTTT. Translated, it gives CASSIGSGAEASF.